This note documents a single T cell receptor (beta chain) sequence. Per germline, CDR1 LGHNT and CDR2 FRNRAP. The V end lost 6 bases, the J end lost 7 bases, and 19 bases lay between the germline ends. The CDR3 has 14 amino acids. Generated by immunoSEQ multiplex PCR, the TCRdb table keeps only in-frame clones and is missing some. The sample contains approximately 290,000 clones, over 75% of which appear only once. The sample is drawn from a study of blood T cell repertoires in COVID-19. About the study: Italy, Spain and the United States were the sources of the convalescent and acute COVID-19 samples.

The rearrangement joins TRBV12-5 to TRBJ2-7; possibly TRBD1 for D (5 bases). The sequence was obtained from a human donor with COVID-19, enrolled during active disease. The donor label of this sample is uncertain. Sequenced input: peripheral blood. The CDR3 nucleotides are TGTGCTAGTGGCCCCGAGGCAGGGCCGAGGGAGCAGTACTTC. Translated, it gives CASGPEAGPREQYF.